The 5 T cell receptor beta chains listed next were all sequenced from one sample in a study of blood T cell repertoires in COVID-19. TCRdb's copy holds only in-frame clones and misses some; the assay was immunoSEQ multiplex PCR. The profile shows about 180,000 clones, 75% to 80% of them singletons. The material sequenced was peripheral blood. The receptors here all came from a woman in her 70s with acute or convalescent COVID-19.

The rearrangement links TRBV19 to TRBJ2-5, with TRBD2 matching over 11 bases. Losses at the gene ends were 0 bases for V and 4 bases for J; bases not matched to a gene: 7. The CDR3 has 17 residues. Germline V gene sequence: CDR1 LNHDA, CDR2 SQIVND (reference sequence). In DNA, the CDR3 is TGTGCCAGTAGTATAGAGGGTAGCGGGAGGGCCAGAGAGACCCAGTACTTC. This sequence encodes CASSIEGSGRARETQYF.

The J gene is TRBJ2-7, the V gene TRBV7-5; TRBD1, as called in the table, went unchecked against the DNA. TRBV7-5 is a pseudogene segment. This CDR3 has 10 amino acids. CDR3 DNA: TGTGCCAGAAGCGGGCAGGGGCTTGACTTC. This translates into CARSGQGLDF.

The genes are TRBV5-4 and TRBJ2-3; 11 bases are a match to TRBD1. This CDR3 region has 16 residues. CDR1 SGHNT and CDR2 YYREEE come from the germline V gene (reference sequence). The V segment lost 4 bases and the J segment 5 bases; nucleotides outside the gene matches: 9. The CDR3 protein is CASSTRTGGSVDTQYF. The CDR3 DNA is TGTGCCAGCAGCACTAGGACAGGGGGCTCGGTAGATACGCAGTATTTT.

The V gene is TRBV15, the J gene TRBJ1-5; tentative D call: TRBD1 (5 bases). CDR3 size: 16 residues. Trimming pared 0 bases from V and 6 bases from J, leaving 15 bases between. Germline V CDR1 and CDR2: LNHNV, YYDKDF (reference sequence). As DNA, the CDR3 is TGTGCCACCAGCAGAGATCAAGTCAGGGTGGTTCAGCCCCAGCATTTT. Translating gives CATSRDQVRVVQPQHF. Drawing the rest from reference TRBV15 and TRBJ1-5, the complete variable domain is DAMVIQNPRYQVTQFGKPVTLSCSQTLNHNVMYWYQQKSSQAPKLLFHYYDKDFNNEADTPDNFQSRRPNTSFCFLDIRSPGLGDTAMYLCATSRDQVRVVQPQHFGDGTRLSIL.

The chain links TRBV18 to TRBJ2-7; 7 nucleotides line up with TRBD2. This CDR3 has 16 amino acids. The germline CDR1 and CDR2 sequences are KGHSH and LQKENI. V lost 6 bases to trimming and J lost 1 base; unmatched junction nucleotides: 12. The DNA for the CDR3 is TGTGCCAGCTCCCCCGGGAGGCTAGGATCATCCTACGAGCAGTACTTC. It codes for CASSPGRLGSSYEQYF.